The 24 T cell receptor beta chains below were found in one sample sequenced in a study of identical twins. TCRdb re-analysed the 5' RACE reads in MiXCR, keeping a single row per CDR3 protein. The sample holds under 900,000 distinct CDR3 sequences, over 9% seen once. This same sample was also taken into another study, of yellow fever vaccine responses in identical twins.

The sequencing sample was made of PBMCs. These receptors originate from a young woman in good health.

This clonotype has ten or more counts. This chain uses TRBV20-1 with TRBJ2-1; 11 bases line up with TRBD1. Germline CDR1 DFQATT, CDR2 SNEGSKA (reference sequence). This CDR3 has 16 residues. V dropped 5 bases and J dropped 2; count of bases not matched to a gene: 8. CDR3 region: CSASALGQGAYNEQFF. The CDR3 DNA sequence: TGCAGTGCTTCGGCCCTGGGACAGGGGGCCTACAATGAGCAGTTCTTC.

In this sample, this clonotype turned up a few times. The V call is TRBV10-3, the J call TRBJ2-2, with D perhaps matching TRBD2 (6 bases). This CDR3 has 14 amino acids. Trimming stripped 3 bases from V and 6 bases from J, with 11 bases between. CDR1 and CDR2 (germline): ENHRY, SYGVKD. DNA for the CDR3: TGTGCCATCAGTGATACTCCGGGGGCCGGGGAGCTGTTTTTT. Translated: CAISDTPGAGELFF.

The rearrangement links TRBV7-9 to TRBJ2-7; 8 nucleotides align to TRBD1. The CDR3 extends over 13 amino acids. V lost 5 bases, J lost 6 bases, and 6 bases stayed unmatched. CDR1 is SEHNR, CDR2 FQNEAQ, per germline (reference sequence). The CDR3 nucleotides read TGTGCCAGCAGCCGGACAGGGTCACTCGAGCAGTACGTC. Encoded protein: CASSRTGSLEQYV.

The gene calls are TRBV7-9 and TRBJ1-1; 9 bases align to TRBD1. The CDR3 covers 16 residues. CDR1 is SEHNR and CDR2 is FQNEAQ in the germline V gene (reference sequence). The trim removed 5 bases at V and 4 bases at J, leaving 11 bases unmatched. CDR3 nucleotides: TGTGCCAGCAGCCACGGGACAGGGCGTTTAGGCACTGAAGCTTTCTTT. It is translated as CASSHGTGRLGTEAFF.

J is TRBJ1-2 and V is TRBV12-3 or TRBV12-4; D possibly corresponds to TRBD1 (5 bases). V was cut by 3 bases and J by 7 bases, with 18 bases left in between. The CDR3 consists of 15 residues. The CDR3 loop reads CASSFDRGWSIGYTF. The CDR3 DNA sequence: TGTGCCAGCAGTTTTGACCGGGGGTGGAGTATTGGCTACACCTTC.

The table lists this clonotype with many counts. This chain uses TRBV11-2 with TRBJ1-2, with 10 positions matching TRBD1. The CDR3 runs 14 residues. The germline V gene encodes CDR1 SGHAT and CDR2 FQNNGV. The junction had 6 bases not matched to a gene; V was cut back by 4 bases and J by 7 bases. In DNA form, the CDR3 reads TGTGCCAGCAGCTCACAGACAGGGGGCATTGGCTACACCTTC. Translation gives CASSSQTGGIGYTF. The entire variable domain, with the rest obtained from reference TRBV11-2 and TRBJ1-2, is as follows: EAGVAQSPRYKIIEKRQSVAFWCNPISGHATLYWYQQILGQGPKLLIQFQNNGVVDDSQLPKDRFSAERLKGVDSTLKIQPAKLEDSAVYLCASSSQTGGIGYTFGSGTRLTVV.

V usage is TRBV4-1 and J usage is TRBJ2-1, with TRBD2 matching over 9 bases. The J segment lost 7 bases and the V segment lost 2 bases, leaving 9 bases of the junction unmatched. The CDR3 runs 16 residues. Germline V gives CDR1 MGHRA, CDR2 YSYEKL. CDR3 loop: CASSQRLAGSENEQFF. The CDR3 bases are TGCGCCAGCAGCCAAAGGCTAGCGGGGTCTGAGAATGAGCAGTTCTTC.

The chain carries TRBV18 and TRBJ2-5; 8 bases are a match to TRBD1. Germline V CDR1 and CDR2: KGHSH, LQKENI. This CDR3 contains 15 residues. J gave up 5 bases and V 3 bases, and 8 bases lay outside the gene matches. The DNA of the CDR3 is TGTGCCAGCTCACCCCCCAGGGGGCCGAGGGAGACCCAGTACTTC. Translated: CASSPPRGPRETQYF.

The table lists this clonotype with many counts. This rearrangement joins TRBV15 to TRBJ1-2; D remains ambiguous. Germline lookup yields CDR1 LNHNV and CDR2 YYDKDF (reference sequence). Trimming stripped 5 bases from V and 2 bases from J, with 9 bases between. The CDR3 runs to 13 residues. The CDR3 nucleotides are TGTGCCACCAGCCGAGGGAGCAACTATGGCTACACCTTC. It codes for CATSRGSNYGYTF.

The chain uses TRBV6-1 and TRBJ2-5, with 9 bases aligning to TRBD2. V was pared by 6 bases and J by 4 bases, with 9 bases of the junction left unmatched. CDR1 is MNHNS, CDR2 SASEGT, per germline. The CDR3 has 15 amino acids. The CDR3 loop is CASRRGPSGIETQYF. The CDR3 region has the DNA TGTGCCAGCAGGAGGGGACCTAGCGGGATAGAGACCCAGTACTTC.

This rearrangement joins TRBV27 to TRBJ1-1; 10 nucleotides line up with TRBD1. The CDR3 length is 14 residues. CDR1 is MNHEY, CDR2 SMNVEV, per germline (reference sequence). The J segment lost 5 bases and the V segment lost 7 bases, leaving 7 bases of the junction unmatched. CDR3 coding DNA: TGTGCCAGCATGCCCGGGACAGGGGTGACTGAAGCTTTCTTT. Residues: CASMPGTGVTEAFF.

In this sample, this clonotype turned up many times. The V call is TRBV5-1, the J call TRBJ2-2; 12 bases align to TRBD2. The CDR3 contains 16 residues. The germline V gene has CDR1 SGHRS and CDR2 YFSETQ. Losses at the gene ends were 0 bases for V and 6 bases for J; bases not matched to a gene: 3. The CDR3 nucleotides are TGCGCCAGCAGCTTGGGTGGACTAGCGGGACCCGGGGAGCTGTTTTTT. Translated, it gives CASSLGGLAGPGELFF.

This clonotype was picked up a small number of times. This chain joins TRBV5-8 and TRBJ2-1, with D possibly TRBD1 on 5 matching bases. V was clipped by 9 bases and J by 0 bases, with 13 bases between them. The CDR3 runs to 14 residues. Germline V lookup: CDR1 SGHTS, CDR2 YDEGEE. This chain's CDR3 is CANRRQSSYNEQFF. In DNA form, the CDR3 reads TGTGCCAACCGAAGACAGAGCTCCTACAATGAGCAGTTCTTC.

This clonotype came up a few times. The V call is TRBV3-1, the J call TRBJ1-1; D is perhaps TRBD1 (6 bases). From germline, CDR1 is LGHDT and CDR2 YNNKEL (reference sequence). The CDR3 covers 15 residues. Between the trimmed V and J ends, which lost 5 bases and 4 bases, there was a span of 17 bases. CDR3 sequence (DNA): TGTGCCAGCAGCGTCGGAGTTACAGGGCGCACTGAAGCTTTCTTT. Translation gives CASSVGVTGRTEAFF. Using reference TRBV3-1 and TRBJ1-1 for the parts outside the CDR3, the full variable domain is DTAVSQTPKYLVTQMGNDKSIKCEQNLGHDTMYWYKQDSKKFLKIMFSYNNKELIINETVPNRFSPKSPDKAHLNLHINSLELGDSAVYFCASSVGVTGRTEAFFGQGTRLTVV.

The rearrangement links TRBV28 to TRBJ2-5; no reliable D call. The length of the CDR3 is 13 residues. Deletions cut 2 bases from V and 7 bases from J, with 11 bases between. Germline lookup yields CDR1 MDHEN and CDR2 SYDVKM. The CDR3 region has the DNA TGTGCCAGCAGTTTAGCCAGGTCAGGGACCCAGTACTTC. Its translation: CASSLARSGTQYF.

This clonotype was detected only a few times. The gene calls are TRBV7-9 and TRBJ2-1; D is perhaps TRBD1 or TRBD2 (5 bases each). The CDR3 is 15 amino acids. From germline, CDR1 is SEHNR and CDR2 FQNEAQ (reference sequence). V was trimmed by 5 bases and J by 9 bases, leaving 20 bases between them. In DNA, the CDR3 is TGTGCCAGCAGCCCCATTCGGGGCCTTGAGCCTGAGCAGTTCTTC. Its protein is CASSPIRGLEPEQFF.

This clonotype was observed a handful of times. V gene TRBV9 combines with J gene TRBJ2-7; the D is unclear. This CDR3 spans 14 amino acids. Trimming cost V 0 bases and J 1 base, with 8 bases left between them. Germline assignment: CDR1 SGDLS and CDR2 YYNGEE. The CDR3 spells CASSVGSDSYEQYF. CDR3 DNA: TGTGCCAGCAGCGTAGGTTCGGATTCCTACGAGCAGTACTTC.

V is TRBV14 and J is TRBJ2-7, with TRBD2 matching over 7 bases. The CDR3 runs 18 residues. Trimming took 0 bases from V and 4 from J; bases not matched to a gene: 15. Per the germline V gene, CDR1 is SGHDN and CDR2 is FVKESK. In DNA, the CDR3 is TGTGCCAGCAGCCAAGATGCCCTGTCGGCGGGAGAGGGGTACGAGCAGTACTTC. Translating it yields CASSQDALSAGEGYEQYF. The full variable domain, in which reference TRBV14 and TRBJ2-7 provide the parts outside the CDR3, is EAGVTQFPSHSVIEKGQTVTLRCDPISGHDNLYWYRRVMGKEIKFLLHFVKESKQDESGMPNNRFLAERTGGTYSTLKVQPAELEDSGVYFCASSQDALSAGEGYEQYFGPGTRLTVT.

The chain carries TRBV12-3 or TRBV12-4 and TRBJ2-5; 14 bases are a match to TRBD2. The length of the CDR3 is 18 residues. With V trimmed by 8 bases and J by 0 bases, 11 bases remained unmatched. CDR3 nucleotide sequence: TGTGCCAGCGCCTATAATGGACTAGCGGGGGGTGACCAAGAGACCCAGTACTTC. Translated, it gives CASAYNGLAGGDQETQYF.

In this sample, this clonotype turned up a few times. V usage is TRBV27 and J usage is TRBJ2-7, with 8 bases that match TRBD1. Trimming removed 5 bases from V and 3 bases from J; junction bases left unmatched: 6. The CDR3 loop spans 14 amino acids. Per germline, CDR1 MNHEY and CDR2 SMNVEV (reference sequence). As DNA, the CDR3 is TGTGCCAGCAGTGCAGGGGGCACCCTCTACGAGCAGTACGTC. Encoded protein: CASSAGGTLYEQYV.

This clonotype was seen a few times. The chain uses TRBV5-1 and TRBJ2-7, with D uncertain. Per germline, CDR1 SGHRS and CDR2 YFSETQ. The V end lost 5 bases, the J end lost 5 bases, and 20 bases lay between the germline ends. The CDR3 covers 15 residues. The CDR3 sequence: CASSFKGISKDEQYV. The CDR3 DNA reads as TGCGCCAGCAGTTTTAAAGGGATTAGCAAGGACGAGCAGTACGTC.

This clonotype has a handful of counts. V and J are TRBV24-1 and TRBJ2-2; 8 nucleotides agree with TRBD1. The germline V gene encodes CDR1 KGHDR and CDR2 SFDVKD. V shed 7 bases, J shed 3 bases, and the junction held 6 bases outside the gene matches. The CDR3 sequence is 15 residues long. The CDR3 DNA follows: TGTGCCACCAGGGAAGACAGGGGAGACACCGGGGAGCTGTTTTTT. Amino acid sequence: CATREDRGDTGELFF.

This clonotype was recorded at least ten times. The V and J genes are TRBV7-6 and TRBJ2-1, with TRBD1 matching over 8 bases. This CDR3 comprises 17 residues. V lost 4 bases to trimming and J lost 4 bases; unmatched junction nucleotides: 12. CDR1 SGHVS and CDR2 FNYEAQ come from the germline V gene. DNA of the CDR3: TGTGCCAGCAGCTCTCTCGGAAGGGGACAGGATTACAATGAGCAGTTCTTC. Its protein product is CASSSLGRGQDYNEQFF.

The chain joins TRBV29-1 to TRBJ1-1; D gene unclear. This CDR3 contains 13 residues. Trimming shortened V by 4 bases and J by 1 base, and 10 bases separated the two germline ends. Looked up from germline, CDR1 is SQVTM and CDR2 is ANQGSEA. CDR3 in amino acids: CSVAVTENTEAFF. The CDR3 nucleotides are TGCAGCGTTGCTGTGACTGAGAACACTGAAGCTTTCTTT.